This is a list of T cell receptor beta chains from one sample in a study of blood T cell repertoires in COVID-19. Sequencing was performed with immunoSEQ multiplex PCR; in TCRdb, only in-frame clones are kept and a portion is missing. Counted here are fewer than 250,000 clones, over 80% occurring once; the ten biggest clones make up 2% to 3%. Input material: PBMCs or T cells enriched from blood (not recorded which). These receptors were obtained from a woman aged 25 to 39 with acute COVID-19. Both conserved end residues are part of each CDR3. Fields, in order: clone size, D gene, V gene, J gene, CDR3 DNA, CDR3 protein. A D gene is named only where the DNA matches it firmly. A row's size may be missing; if present it is once, few, many or a size class.

>.|.|TRBV3-1/TRBV3-2|TRBJ2-2
TGTGCCAGCAGACAGGGACAACTTTATCACACCGGGGAGCTGTTTTTT
CASRQGQLYHTGELFF
>once|.|TRBV2|TRBJ1-4
TGTGCCAGCAGTGATGCAGGGGTTGGGGAAAAACTGTTTTTT
CASSDAGVGEKLFF
>.|.|TRBV11-2|TRBJ2-7
TGTGCCAGCACCCCGGCGAGGAATACGTACGAGCAGTACTTC
CASTPARNTYEQYF
>once|TRBD2|TRBV5-6|TRBJ2-3
TGTGCCAGCAGCTTACTTGCGGGGGGAGGAGATACGCAGTATTTT
CASSLLAGGGDTQYF
>.|TRBD1|TRBV7-9|TRBJ1-4
TGTGCCAGCAGCTTGGGGAACAGGGGATACGAAAAACTGTTTTTT
CASSLGNRGYEKLFF
>.|.|TRBV3-1/TRBV3-2|TRBJ2-7
TGTGCCAGCAGCCCCCGGAGGTTTGGGGAGCAGTACTTC
CASSPRRFGEQYF
>.|.|TRBV30|TRBJ2-1
TGTGCCTGGAATTCGAGGAGTGAGCAGTTCTTC
CAWNSRSEQFF
>.|TRBD1|TRBV7-9|TRBJ2-4
TGTGCCAGCAGCCCAAGAGGAGACAGGGGGCGAGTAGTCCAAAACATTCAGTACTTC
CASSPRGDRGRVVQNIQYF
>.|.|TRBV11-2|TRBJ2-1
TGTGCCAGCAGCTTAGTGGCAGGGGACATTGATAATGAGCAGTTCTTC
CASSLVAGDIDNEQFF
>.|.|TRBV2|TRBJ2-7
TGTGCCAGCAGTCCCACCTACGAGCAGTACTTC
CASSPTYEQYF